This T cell receptor beta chain was sequenced in a study of T-cell memory formation after mild COVID-19. Study-level points and caveats: A subset of responding clones appeared in pre-infection memory, suggesting cross-reactive memory joined.

The CDR3 consists of 14 residues. Trimming pared 0 bases from V and 2 bases from J, leaving 6 bases between. Germline V lookup: CDR1 SGHTA, CDR2 FQGNSA. This clonotype was seen ten or more times. Its antigen is unknown. Each CDR3 protein is one row after TCRdb ran MiXCR on the 5' RACE reads. The sample lists 35,000 to 45,000 distinct CDR3 sequences; roughly 7% were seen once. The sequencing input was PBMCs or a T cell subset sorted from them (not recorded which). The chain combines TRBV7-2 with TRBJ2-3; D is perhaps TRBD1 or TRBD2 (5 bases each). The TCR sequence derives from an adult who had mild COVID-19 (a few samples of this study predate the infection). Cell type and time point are not known. In DNA, the CDR3 is TGTGCCAGCAGCTTAGCGGGGGACACAGATACGCAGTATTTT. The encoded protein is CASSLAGDTDTQYF.